The rows below give T cell receptor beta chains drawn from one sample of a study of blood T cell repertoires in COVID-19. TCRdb's table, derived via immunoSEQ multiplex PCR, lists solely in-frame clones and lacks some. Of more than 150,000 clones in the sample, approximately 82% were seen once. The sequenced sample was peripheral blood. The receptors stem from a woman in her fifties or sixties with acute or convalescent COVID-19. Each CDR3 is given with its conserved first and last residue.

15,TRBJ2-2,TRBV7-7,CASSLQGANTGELFF
15,TRBJ2-7,TRBV7-2,CASSWLAGGIYEQYF
19,TRBJ2-1,TRBV19,CASSIDGTSGGPVYNEQFF
14,TRBJ2-7,TRBV7-2,CASSLVGRGDEQYF
17,TRBJ1-2,TRBV28,CASSLGDRERPNYGYTF
16,TRBJ2-1,TRBV28,CASSMSTSGRPNEQFF
14,TRBJ2-7,TRBV4-2,CASSQTTSFHEQYF
14,TRBJ2-7,TRBV19,CASSPDRGQYEQYF
14,TRBJ1-4,TRBV5-4,CASSPSATNEKLFF
12,TRBJ2-7,TRBV11-2,CASSSTPYEQYF
13,TRBJ2-1,TRBV5-1,CASSPGQGTEQFF
15,TRBJ2-6,TRBV6-5,CASSPQGSGANVLTF
13,TRBJ1-2,TRBV7-9,CASSRGQGSGYTF
12,TRBJ2-7,TRBV2,CASSTNKYEQYF
18,TRBJ2-1,TRBV28,CASSLSRTSASSYNEQFF
15,TRBJ1-6,TRBV11-1,CASSSGQGASSPLHF
12,TRBJ2-7,TRBV19,CASSMIRGAQYF
14,TRBJ1-6,TRBV19,CASSTTGANSPLHF
16,TRBJ2-5,TRBV15,CATSRDMGQGPETQYF
15,TRBJ1-3,TRBV6-6,CASSGDRLSGNTIYF
16,TRBJ2-7,TRBV4-2,CASSQDPGRGRYEQYF
16,TRBJ1-4,TRBV18,CASSRQLVATNEKLFF
16,TRBJ2-3,TRBV7-9,CASSPVERGGTDTQYF
17,TRBJ2-1,TRBV5-5,CASSSLAGTLDYNEQFF
16,TRBJ2-3,TRBV3-1/TRBV3-2,CASSQDGSGGADTQYF
14,TRBJ2-7,TRBV5-4,CASSSRTGTYEQYF